Each of the 7 T cell receptor beta chains below was sequenced from the same sample in a study of cytomegalovirus exposure and HLA in healthy donors. The PCR contained 60 Vbeta and 13 Jbeta primers. Here immunoSEQ multiplex PCR was the method, and the copy in TCRdb shows in-frame clones only, minus some. The sample lists over 200,000 clones, 75% to 90% occurring once. Sequenced material: PBMCs. These receptors were collected from a woman in her late teens or twenties in good health and CMV-seronegative.

The chain uses TRBV30 and TRBJ1-3, with D possibly matching TRBD1 (5 bases). Trimming stripped 1 base from V and 4 bases from J, with 11 bases between. Germline V gene sequence: CDR1 GTSNPN, CDR2 SVGIG (reference sequence). CDR3 length: 14 residues. The CDR3 sequence: CAWSGGRQGNTIYF. DNA for the CDR3: TGTGCCTGGAGTGGGGGCAGACAAGGAAACACCATATATTTT.

This chain links TRBV21-1 with TRBJ1-5; whether TRBD1, the table's D call, matches the DNA was not checked. TRBV21-1 is a pseudogene segment. This CDR3 region has 15 residues. The CDR3 loop is CASSKKLGWKQPQHF. In DNA form, the CDR3 reads TGTGCCAGCAGCAAAAAACTGGGCTGGAAGCAGCCCCAGCATTTT.

This chain joins TRBV10-3 and TRBJ1-2, with TRBD1 as a possible D gene (5 bases). The V end was cut by 3 bases, the J end by 2 bases, with 16 bases between. The length of the CDR3 is 16 residues. Germline V gene data show CDR1 as ENHRY and CDR2 as SYGVKD. As DNA, the CDR3 is TGTGCCATCAGTGAATGGGGCCAAGGGTCGAACTATGGCTACACCTTC. This encodes CAISEWGQGSNYGYTF.

V usage is TRBV11-3 and J usage is TRBJ2-2, with 9 nucleotides matching TRBD2. This CDR3 region has 17 residues. Germline CDR1 SGHNT, CDR2 YENEEA. V dropped 2 bases and J dropped 2; count of bases not matched to a gene: 6. CDR3 nucleotide sequence: TGTGCCAGCAGCTTACGTGGACTAGCGATAAACACCGGGGAGCTGTTTTTT. Protein product: CASSLRGLAINTGELFF.

The rearrangement uses TRBV30 and TRBJ2-1; D is unclear. This CDR3 is 17 amino acids long. Germline-derived CDR1 and CDR2 are GTSNPN and SVGIG (reference sequence). The V and J ends lost 0 bases and 8 bases respectively, with 23 bases between them. CDR3 loop: CAWSVPSTNIKKDEQFF. CDR3 in DNA: TGTGCCTGGAGTGTACCGTCGACAAATATCAAGAAGGATGAGCAGTTCTTC.

This chain joins TRBV29-1 and TRBJ2-1; 8 bases are a match to TRBD1. The CDR3 runs 12 residues. Germline CDR1 reads SQVTM; CDR2 reads ANQGSEA. Germline trimming cut 4 bases from V and 6 bases from J; bases unmatched to any gene: 2. Written as DNA, the CDR3 is TGCAGCGTTGGCGACAGGGGCAATGAGCAGTTCTTC. Its protein product is CSVGDRGNEQFF.

V and J are TRBV6-1 and TRBJ1-1; 8 nucleotides line up with TRBD1. Trimming cost V 4 bases and J 3 bases; bases outside gene matches: 7. The CDR3 loop spans 15 amino acids. Germline CDR1 reads MNHNS; CDR2 reads SASEGT. In DNA, the CDR3 is TGTGCCAGCAGTGGATCCAGGACAGGGCACACTGAAGCTTTCTTT. Translating it yields CASSGSRTGHTEAFF.